Listed here are 10 T cell receptor beta chains from one sample, sequenced in a study of blood T cell repertoires in COVID-19. Some clones are missing from TCRdb's copy, which holds only in-frame ones; the method was immunoSEQ multiplex PCR. This sample has more than 250,000 clones, with around 87% found just once. Sequenced sample: peripheral blood. The receptors come from a man aged 18 to 30 with active or convalescent COVID-19.

This clone has only one observation. The chain employs TRBV19 and TRBJ1-1; 7 bases are shared with TRBD1. This CDR3 spans 14 amino acids. The germline gives CDR1 LNHDA, CDR2 SQIVND (reference sequence). V dropped 6 bases and J dropped 4; count of bases not matched to a gene: 8. In nucleotides, the CDR3 is TGTGCCAGTAGCCCGCCAGGGGGAGGCACTGAAGCTTTCTTT. The encoded protein is CASSPPGGGTEAFF.

This clone was seen ten or more times. This chain uses TRBV6-5 with TRBJ2-5, with D possibly matching TRBD2 (7 bases). The CDR3 has 13 amino acids. V gave up 4 bases and J gave up 4 bases, with 10 bases separating them. The germline gives CDR1 MNHEY, CDR2 SVGAGI. The chain's CDR3 is CASSWGGGETQYF. In DNA, the CDR3 is TGTGCCAGCAGTTGGGGGGGCGGAGAGACCCAGTACTTC.

The rearrangement uses TRBV7-9 and TRBJ1-5; no clear D. Germline values: CDR1 SEHNR, CDR2 FQNEAQ (reference sequence). This CDR3 has 12 residues. V was pared by 3 bases and J by 4 bases, with 4 bases between. CDR3 residues: CASSFQNQPQHF. Written as DNA, the CDR3 is TGTGCCAGCAGCTTTCAGAATCAGCCCCAGCATTTT.

This clone was seen a handful of times. The chain employs TRBV3-1 (or the pseudogene TRBV3-2) and TRBJ1-4; D gene ambiguous. The V and J ends lost 1 base and 14 bases respectively, with 17 bases between them. The CDR3 spans 14 residues. Per germline, CDR1 LGHDT and CDR2 YNNKEL (reference sequence). The CDR3 spells CASSQAGQRGRLFF. CDR3 nucleotide sequence: TGTGCCAGCAGCCAAGCCGGCCAGCGAGGTAGGCTGTTTTTT.

V is TRBV5-4 and J is TRBJ2-7; TRBD2 agrees at 8 bases. V dropped 0 bases and J dropped 5; count of bases not matched to a gene: 4. This CDR3 has 14 residues. Germline V gene sequence: CDR1 SGHNT, CDR2 YYREEE (reference sequence). The CDR3 region is CASSLAGGAHEQYF. The CDR3 DNA is TGTGCCAGCAGCTTGGCCGGGGGGGCGCACGAGCAGTACTTC.

This chain connects TRBV6-5 to TRBJ2-7, with D possibly TRBD2 on 6 matching bases. Germline V gene sequence: CDR1 MNHEY, CDR2 SVGAGI. This CDR3 region has 14 residues. V was trimmed by 9 bases and J by 3 bases, leaving 18 bases between them. The CDR3 sequence is CASIGRRGNYEQYF. DNA of the CDR3: TGTGCCAGTATAGGACGGCGGGGTAACTACGAGCAGTACTTC.

As concerns this clone: The sample has other DNA sequences that encode this CDR3 too. The V gene is TRBV19, the J gene TRBJ1-2; D gene uncertain. This CDR3 is built from 14 residues. V dropped 5 bases and J dropped 2 bases, with 12 bases sitting between them. Germline-derived CDR1 and CDR2 are LNHDA and SQIVND (reference sequence). The CDR3 region is CASSSTGGNYGYTF. The CDR3 DNA follows: TGTGCCAGTAGTTCAACCGGCGGGAACTATGGCTACACCTTC.

The chain has TRBV5-1 and TRBJ1-2, with TRBD1 matching over 8 bases. Germline V gene data show CDR1 as SGHRS and CDR2 as YFSETQ. After removal of 1 base from V and 7 bases from J, the junction contained 0 bases not matched to a gene. The CDR3 has 12 amino acids. CDR3 protein: CASSLQGAGYTF. The CDR3 nucleotides are TGCGCCAGCAGCTTGCAGGGGGCTGGCTACACCTTC.

CDR3 bases: TGCACCAGCAGCCGGCGGGGGGGAGAAGAGACCCAGTACTTC. Its protein product is CTSSRRGGEETQYF. V is TRBV1 and J is TRBJ2-5; the table's D call of TRBD2 was not tested on the DNA. TRBV1 constitutes a pseudogene. The CDR3 extends over 14 amino acids.

V usage is TRBV7-6 and J usage is TRBJ2-5, with 9 bases identical to TRBD2. J lost 5 bases, V lost 5 bases, and 9 bases had no gene match. This CDR3 has 15 residues. Germline V lookup: CDR1 SGHVS, CDR2 FNYEAQ. CDR3 protein: CASSAGGPPVETQYF. The CDR3 DNA is TGTGCCAGCAGCGCGGGGGGGCCACCGGTGGAGACCCAGTACTTC. Full variable domain (remainder filled in from reference TRBV7-6 and TRBJ2-5): GAGVSQSPRYKVTKRGQDVALRCDPISGHVSLYWYRQALGQGPEFLTYFNYEAQQDKSGLPNDRFSAERPEGSISTLTIQRTEQRDSAMYRCASSAGGPPVETQYFGPGTRLLVL.